These 10 T cell receptor beta chains share one sample of origin, sequenced in a study of OX40 agonist ivuxolimab in advanced cancers. Clones were read by immunoSEQ multiplex PCR, and TCRdb kept only the in-frame ones, dropping some. The data hold tens of thousands of clones, with roughly 79% observed a single time. Sequenced material: CD4+ or CD8+ T cells sorted from blood, taken in a trial of the OX40 agonist ivuxolimab. These receptors came from an adult with an advanced solid tumor such as melanoma, head and neck, liver or kidney cancer.

This sequence joins TRBV10-3 and TRBJ1-4; D is possibly TRBD1 (6 bases). V shed 4 bases and J shed 8 bases, with 11 bases lying between them. Germline V gives CDR1 ENHRY, CDR2 SYGVKD. There are 13 residues in the CDR3. The CDR3 region is CAISGGLGEKLFF. DNA for the CDR3: TGTGCCATCAGTGGGGGGCTCGGGGAAAAACTGTTTTTT.

This clone was seen once. The rearrangement joins TRBV11-2 to TRBJ2-1; 12 nucleotides match TRBD2. The V gene end was trimmed by 0 bases and the J gene end by 4 bases; junction bases not matched to a gene: 7. Germline V gene lookup returns CDR1 SGHAT and CDR2 FQNNGV. The CDR3 is made up of 18 amino acids. The CDR3: CASSLDHLAGGLYNEQFF. For the CDR3, the DNA is TGTGCCAGCAGCTTAGATCACCTAGCGGGGGGGCTATACAATGAGCAGTTCTTC. Full variable domain (missing parts from reference TRBV11-2 and TRBJ2-1): EAGVAQSPRYKIIEKRQSVAFWCNPISGHATLYWYQQILGQGPKLLIQFQNNGVVDDSQLPKDRFSAERLKGVDSTLKIQPAKLEDSAVYLCASSLDHLAGGLYNEQFFGPGTRLTVL.

The V call is TRBV9, the J call TRBJ2-7; D is possibly TRBD1 or TRBD2 (6 bases each). Trimming left V 0 bases short and J 3 bases short, with 10 bases between. The CDR3 contains 14 residues. Germline V gives CDR1 SGDLS, CDR2 YYNGEE. CDR3 DNA: TGTGCCAGCAGCGTAGGAGGGGGGCTCTACGAGCAGTACTTC. This codes for CASSVGGGLYEQYF. Supplemented by reference TRBV9 and TRBJ2-7, the full variable domain reads DSGVTQTPKHLITATGQRVTLRCSPRSGDLSVYWYQQSLDQGLQFLIQYYNGEERAKGNILERFSAQQFPDLHSELNLSSLELGDSALYFCASSVGGGLYEQYFGPGTRLTVT.

The rearrangement uses TRBV7-2 and TRBJ2-5; TRBD1 agrees at 7 bases. There are 12 residues in the CDR3. The V gene's germline CDR1 is SGHTA and CDR2 FQGNSA. V was pared by 7 bases and J by 5 bases, with 4 bases of the junction left unmatched. The CDR3, as DNA: TGTGCCAGCAACATCAGGGGGGAGACCCAGTACTTC. It is translated as CASNIRGETQYF.

The genes are TRBV5-1 and TRBJ2-3, with D tentatively TRBD1 or TRBD2 (5 bases each). The germline gives CDR1 SGHRS, CDR2 YFSETQ. The CDR3 sequence is 14 residues long. Trimming removed 7 bases from V and 3 bases from J, with 15 bases in between. In nucleotides, the CDR3 is TGCGCCAGCGGGGCTGAGGGGCGGACAGATACGCAGTATTTT. This encodes CASGAEGRTDTQYF.

V is TRBV7-9 and J is TRBJ1-1; possible D gene TRBD1, 5 bases. There are 15 residues in the CDR3. Germline values: CDR1 SEHNR, CDR2 FQNEAQ (reference sequence). Trimming pared 0 bases from V and 1 base from J, leaving 9 bases between. CDR3 in amino acids: CASSLAPGPNTEAFF. CDR3 DNA: TGTGCCAGCAGCTTAGCCCCAGGGCCGAACACTGAAGCTTTCTTT.

This clone was counted between two and nine times. This rearrangement joins TRBV21-1 to TRBJ2-7; no DNA check was done on the table's D call, TRBD2. TRBV21-1 is a documented pseudogene. The CDR3 covers 11 residues. The CDR3: CASTGKYEQYF. The CDR3 bases are TGTGCCAGCACCGGGAAGTACGAGCAGTACTTC.

The rearrangement uses TRBV9 and TRBJ2-2; D gene ambiguous. V was cut by 1 base and J by 2 bases, with 12 bases left in between. Germline V gene sequence: CDR1 SGDLS, CDR2 YYNGEE. The CDR3 contains 16 residues. CDR3 in amino acids: CASSVQVPTNTGELFF. In DNA form, the CDR3 reads TGTGCCAGCAGCGTACAGGTGCCTACTAACACCGGGGAGCTGTTTTTT.

V usage is TRBV6-1 and J usage is TRBJ1-2; a weak D match, TRBD1 (6 bases). The CDR3 has 14 residues. V was cut by 3 bases and J by 5 bases, with 13 bases left in between. CDR1 and CDR2 from the germline V gene are MNHNS and SASEGT. CDR3 bases: TGTGCCAGCAGTGACGGGGGCAGGGTGTATGGCTACACCTTC. This translates into CASSDGGRVYGYTF.

The genes are TRBV7-2 and TRBJ1-5; D remains unclear. CDR1 is SGHTA, CDR2 FQGNSA, per germline. The CDR3 consists of 15 residues. V lost 1 base and J lost 0, with 7 bases in between. The CDR3 protein is CASSLDWGSNQPQHF. CDR3 in DNA: TGTGCCAGCAGCTTAGACTGGGGTAGCAATCAGCCCCAGCATTTT.